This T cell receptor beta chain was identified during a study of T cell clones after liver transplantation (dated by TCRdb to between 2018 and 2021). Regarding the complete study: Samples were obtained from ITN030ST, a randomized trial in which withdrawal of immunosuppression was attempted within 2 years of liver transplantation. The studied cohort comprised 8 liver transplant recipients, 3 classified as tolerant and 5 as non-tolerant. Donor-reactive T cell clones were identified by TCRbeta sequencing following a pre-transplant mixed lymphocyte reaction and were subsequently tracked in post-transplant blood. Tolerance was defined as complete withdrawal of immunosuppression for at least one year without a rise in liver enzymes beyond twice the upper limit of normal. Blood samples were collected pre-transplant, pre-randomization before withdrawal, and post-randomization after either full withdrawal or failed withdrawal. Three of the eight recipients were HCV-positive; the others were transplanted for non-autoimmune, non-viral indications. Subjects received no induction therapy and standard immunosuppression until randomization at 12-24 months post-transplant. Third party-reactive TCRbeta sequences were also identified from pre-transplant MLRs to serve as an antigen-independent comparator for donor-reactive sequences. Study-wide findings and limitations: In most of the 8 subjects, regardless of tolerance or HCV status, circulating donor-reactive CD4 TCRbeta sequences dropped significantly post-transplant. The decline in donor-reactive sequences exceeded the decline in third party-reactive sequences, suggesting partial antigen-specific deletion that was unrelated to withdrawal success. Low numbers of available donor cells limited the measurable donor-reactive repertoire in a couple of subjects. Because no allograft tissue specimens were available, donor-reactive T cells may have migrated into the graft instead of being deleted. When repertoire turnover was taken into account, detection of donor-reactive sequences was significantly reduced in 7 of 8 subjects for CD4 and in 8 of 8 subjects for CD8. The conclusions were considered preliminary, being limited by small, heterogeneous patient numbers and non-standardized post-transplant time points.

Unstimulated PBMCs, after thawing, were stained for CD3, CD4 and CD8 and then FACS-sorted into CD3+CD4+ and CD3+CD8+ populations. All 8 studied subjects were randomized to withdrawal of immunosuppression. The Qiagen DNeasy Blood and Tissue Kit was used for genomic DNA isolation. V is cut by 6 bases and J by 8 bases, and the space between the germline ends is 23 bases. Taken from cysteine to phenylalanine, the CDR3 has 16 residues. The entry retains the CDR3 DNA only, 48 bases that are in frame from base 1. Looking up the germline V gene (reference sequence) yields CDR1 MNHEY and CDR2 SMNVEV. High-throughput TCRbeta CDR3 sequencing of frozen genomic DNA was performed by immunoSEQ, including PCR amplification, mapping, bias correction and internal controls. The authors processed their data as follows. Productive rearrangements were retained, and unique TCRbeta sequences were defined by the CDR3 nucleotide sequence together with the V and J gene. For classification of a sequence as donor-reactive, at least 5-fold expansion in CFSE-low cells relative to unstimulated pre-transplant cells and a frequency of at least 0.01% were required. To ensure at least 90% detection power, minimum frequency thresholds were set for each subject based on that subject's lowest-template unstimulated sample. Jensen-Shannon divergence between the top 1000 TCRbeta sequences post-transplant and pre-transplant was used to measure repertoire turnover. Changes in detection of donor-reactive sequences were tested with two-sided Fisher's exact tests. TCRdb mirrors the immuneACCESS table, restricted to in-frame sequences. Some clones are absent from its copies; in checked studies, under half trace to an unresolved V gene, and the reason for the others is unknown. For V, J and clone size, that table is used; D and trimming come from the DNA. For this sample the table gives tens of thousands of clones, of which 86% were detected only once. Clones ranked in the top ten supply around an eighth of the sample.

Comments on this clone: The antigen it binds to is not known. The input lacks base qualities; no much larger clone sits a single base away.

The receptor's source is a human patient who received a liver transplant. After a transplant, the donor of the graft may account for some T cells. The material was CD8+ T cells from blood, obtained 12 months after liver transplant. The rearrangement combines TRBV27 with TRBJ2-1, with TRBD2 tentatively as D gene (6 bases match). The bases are TGTGCCAGCAGCAAAGCGGGCTCAATTAGCCCCCATGAGCAGTTCTTC. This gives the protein CASSKAGSISPHEQFF.